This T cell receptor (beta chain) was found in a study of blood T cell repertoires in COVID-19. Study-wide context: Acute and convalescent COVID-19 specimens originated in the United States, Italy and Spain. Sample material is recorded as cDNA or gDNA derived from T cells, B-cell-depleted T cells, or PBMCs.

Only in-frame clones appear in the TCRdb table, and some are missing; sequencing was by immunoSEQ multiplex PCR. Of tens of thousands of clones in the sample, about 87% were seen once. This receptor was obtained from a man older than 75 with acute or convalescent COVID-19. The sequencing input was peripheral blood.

The CDR3 DNA is TGTGCCAGTAGTATAGGGACAGGGGGGCAGCCCCAGCATTTT. Amino acids: CASSIGTGGQPQHF. The rearrangement uses TRBV19 and TRBJ1-5; 10 nucleotides line up with TRBD1. V lost 1 base, J lost 7 bases, and 1 base stayed unmatched. Germline V gives CDR1 LNHDA, CDR2 SQIVND (reference sequence). The CDR3 length is 14 residues.